These T cell receptor beta chains were read from a single sample in a study of shared clonotypes between healthy human individuals. TCRdb's table, derived via immunoSEQ multiplex PCR, lists solely in-frame clones and lacks some. The sample records under 2.5 million clones, 80% to 95% being singletons. Source material: naive CD4+ T cells from PBMCs. All receptors derive from a man younger than 35 in good health. Some clones in this sample may be carry-over from other donors' samples. CDR3s include the opening cysteine and the closing phenylalanine or tryptophan. A D gene is named only where the DNA matches it firmly. Only some rows state a clone size, as once, few, many or a class for expanded clones.

v_gene	d_gene	j_gene	abundance	CDR3aa	CDR3nt
TRBV6-1	NA	TRBJ1-5	NA	CASIIGSNQPQHF	TGTGCCAGCATTATCGGTAGCAATCAGCCCCAGCATTTT
TRBV19	TRBD1	TRBJ2-7	NA	CASSIMSPDRASYEQYF	TGTGCCAGTAGTATAATGTCTCCGGACAGGGCTTCCTACGAGCAGTACTTC
TRBV7-6	NA	TRBJ2-7	NA	CASSLDRSEQYF	TGTGCCAGCAGCTTAGACAGGAGCGAGCAGTACTTC
TRBV9	NA	TRBJ1-3	NA	CASSVVEGDSGNTIYF	TGTGCCAGCAGCGTAGTAGAGGGCGACTCCGGAAACACCATATATTTT
TRBV7-2	TRBD1	TRBJ2-1	NA	CASSLGDRVHLEQFF	TGTGCCAGCAGCTTAGGGGACAGGGTACACCTTGAGCAGTTCTTC
TRBV7-6	TRBD1	TRBJ2-2	NA	CASSLINGQGAGELFF	TGTGCCAGCAGCTTGATAAATGGACAGGGGGCCGGGGAGCTGTTTTTT
TRBV11-2	NA	TRBJ2-6	NA	CASSYRRSGANVLTF	TGTGCCAGCAGCTACCGACGGTCCGGGGCCAACGTCCTGACTTTC
TRBV15	TRBD1	TRBJ2-7	NA	CATSLYRDRDNEQYF	TGTGCCACCAGCTTATACCGGGACAGGGACAACGAGCAGTACTTC
TRBV19	TRBD1	TRBJ1-4	NA	CASSTRTGGNEKLFF	TGTGCCAGTAGTACCCGGACAGGGGGCAATGAAAAACTGTTTTTT
TRBV6-1	NA	TRBJ1-5	NA	CASSELDKYNNQPQHF	TGTGCCAGCAGTGAATTGGACAAGTACAACAATCAGCCCCAGCATTTT
TRBV7-9	NA	TRBJ1-1	few	CASSLAYSGIGNTEAFF	TGTGCCAGCAGCTTAGCGTATTCGGGGATAGGGAACACTGAAGCTTTCTTT
TRBV11-2	TRBD1	TRBJ1-5	NA	CASSPGTGVLNQPQHF	TGTGCCAGCAGCCCCGGGACAGGGGTTTTGAATCAGCCCCAGCATTTT
TRBV5-1	NA	TRBJ2-5	NA	CASSLEGGAAETQYF	TGCGCCAGCAGCTTGGAAGGAGGCGCTGCAGAGACCCAGTACTTC
TRBV5-8	NA	TRBJ1-4	NA	CASSPRTGINEKLFF	TGTGCCAGCAGCCCGCGGACTGGAATTAATGAAAAACTGTTTTTT
TRBV4-2	NA	TRBJ2-7	NA	CASSQDPESREQYF	TGTGCCAGCAGCCAAGATCCGGAGTCACGCGAGCAGTACTTC
TRBV7-9	NA	TRBJ1-2	NA	CASSLLHMAGYTF	TGTGCCAGCAGCTTACTACATATGGCTGGCTACACCTTC
TRBV19	NA	TRBJ1-1	NA	CASRNGRSEAFF	TGTGCCAGTAGGAATGGGCGGAGTGAAGCTTTCTTT
TRBV30	TRBD2	TRBJ2-7	NA	CAWSPSGAYEQYF	TGTGCCTGGAGCCCTAGCGGGGCCTACGAGCAGTACTTC
TRBV5-4	TRBD2	TRBJ2-7	NA	CASSPGLAVPSREQYF	TGTGCCAGCAGCCCGGGACTAGCGGTTCCAAGTAGAGAGCAGTACTTC
TRBV10-3	NA	TRBJ1-1	NA	CAITKGVNTEAFF	TGTGCCATCACTAAGGGGGTGAACACTGAAGCTTTCTTT
TRBV5-1	NA	TRBJ1-1	once	CASSLDRTNTEAFF	TGCGCCAGCAGCTTGGACAGGACTAACACTGAAGCTTTCTTT
TRBV27	TRBD2	TRBJ2-5	NA	CASSVLAGGQETQYF	TGTGCCAGCAGCGTACTAGCGGGAGGACAAGAGACCCAGTACTTC
TRBV10-1	NA	TRBJ2-7	NA	CASSRSGGNSHEQYF	TGCGCCAGCAGCCGGAGTGGGGGAAACTCCCACGAGCAGTACTTC
TRBV28	NA	TRBJ2-7	NA	CASRSRLRSYEQYF	TGTGCCAGTAGGTCCCGCTTACGCTCCTACGAGCAGTACTTC
TRBV11-2	TRBD1	TRBJ1-2	NA	CASSSGTGTNYGYTF	TGTGCCAGCAGTTCAGGGACAGGGACTAACTATGGCTACACCTTC
TRBV13	TRBD2	TRBJ2-1	NA	CASSKPGLAGENEQFF	TGTGCCAGCAGTAAACCGGGACTAGCGGGAGAGAATGAGCAGTTCTTC
TRBV28	NA	TRBJ2-1	NA	CASNGRGVNYNEQFF	TGTGCCAGCAACGGGCGCGGTGTTAACTACAATGAGCAGTTCTTC
TRBV7-2	TRBD1	TRBJ2-7	once	CASSLAPGTGYEQYF	TGTGCCAGCAGCTTAGCACCCGGGACAGGGTACGAGCAGTACTTC
TRBV28	TRBD2	TRBJ2-5	NA	CASRTKPGLALSQYF	TGTGCCAGCAGGACTAAACCGGGACTAGCTTTGTCCCAGTACTTC
TRBV4-1	TRBD1	TRBJ2-7	NA	CASSLAEGSRGEQYF	TGCGCCAGCAGCCTCGCAGAGGGGTCCAGGGGGGAGCAGTACTTC
TRBV6-5	NA	TRBJ1-1	NA	CASSYGGGGRTEAFF	TGTGCCAGCAGTTACGGTGGGGGGGGGCGCACTGAAGCTTTCTTT
TRBV5-1	NA	TRBJ2-1	NA	CASSLVVNNEQFF	TGCGCCAGCAGCTTGGTTGTTAACAATGAGCAGTTCTTC
TRBV7-9	NA	TRBJ2-6	NA	CASNPIGTTLSSGANVLTF	TGTGCCAGCAACCCCATAGGCACAACCTTAAGCTCTGGGGCCAACGTCCTGACTTTC
TRBV18	NA	TRBJ1-2	NA	CASSPDGNYGYTF	TGTGCCAGCTCACCCGACGGCAACTATGGCTACACCTTC
TRBV28	NA	TRBJ2-3	NA	CASSLRGSTDTQYF	TGTGCCAGCAGTTTACGGGGGAGCACAGATACGCAGTATTTT
TRBV27	TRBD1	TRBJ1-5	NA	CASSLFRDRAQPQHF	TGTGCCAGCAGTTTATTTCGGGACAGGGCCCAGCCCCAGCATTTT
TRBV6-6	TRBD1	TRBJ2-7	once	CASSWDSEIYEQYF	TGTGCCAGCAGCTGGGACAGCGAAATCTACGAGCAGTACTTC
TRBV7-3	NA	TRBJ2-5	NA	CASSLSLQETQYF	TGTGCCAGCAGCCTCTCCCTCCAAGAGACCCAGTACTTC
TRBV7-9	TRBD1	TRBJ1-6	NA	CASSFGNGQAVTSPLHF	TGTGCCAGCAGCTTCGGGAACGGACAGGCGGTTACCTCACCCCTCCACTTT
TRBV7-6	NA	TRBJ1-2	NA	CASSLDPLTSANYGYTF	TGTGCCAGCAGCTTAGATCCCCTAACCTCAGCTAACTATGGCTACACCTTC
TRBV28	NA	TRBJ2-6	NA	CASSFISSGANVLTF	TGTGCCAGCAGTTTTATTTCTTCTGGGGCCAACGTCCTGACTTTC
TRBV4-1	TRBD2	TRBJ2-1	NA	CASSQGVTSGNNEQFF	TGCGCCAGCAGCCAAGGAGTTACTAGCGGGAACAATGAGCAGTTCTTC
TRBV29-1	NA	TRBJ2-1	NA	CSVLRYNEQFF	TGCAGCGTTCTCAGATACAATGAGCAGTTCTTC
TRBV5-1	NA	TRBJ1-3	NA	CASSVPQGSGNTIYF	TGCGCCAGCAGCGTCCCACAGGGATCTGGAAACACCATATATTTT
TRBV7-9	NA	TRBJ1-5	few	CASSSQGSNQPQHF	TGTGCCAGCAGCTCCCAGGGAAGCAATCAGCCCCAGCATTTT
TRBV5-4	NA	TRBJ1-2	NA	CASYDSNYGYTF	TGTGCCAGCTATGACTCAAACTATGGCTACACCTTC
TRBV7-9	TRBD2	TRBJ2-2	once	CASGLAGVFGTGELFF	TGTGCCAGCGGGCTAGCGGGAGTTTTTGGCACCGGGGAGCTGTTTTTT
TRBV29-1	NA	TRBJ1-1	NA	CSVGGRMNTEAFF	TGCAGCGTTGGGGGCCGGATGAACACTGAAGCTTTCTTT
TRBV19	NA	TRBJ2-3	once	CASGWGGSPTDTQYF	TGTGCCAGTGGGTGGGGCGGGTCCCCCACAGATACGCAGTATTTT
TRBV27	NA	TRBJ1-2	NA	CASSWLGEFRLFGYTF	TGTGCCAGCAGCTGGCTCGGGGAATTCAGGCTCTTTGGCTACACCTTC
TRBV10-3	TRBD1	TRBJ2-7	NA	CAITRTGLEQYF	TGTGCCATCACAAGGACAGGGCTCGAGCAGTACTTC